This T cell receptor beta chain was observed in a study of CD8 T cells in ankylosing spondylitis. This CDR3 has 13 residues. CDR1 DFQATT and CDR2 SNEGSKA come from the germline V gene (reference sequence). V gave up 5 bases and J gave up 5 bases; unmatched junction bases: 8. This clonotype was observed at least ten times. TCRdb redid the calling of the 5' RACE reads with MiXCR, one entry per CDR3 protein. The data contain hundreds of thousands of distinct CDR3 sequences, roughly 10% of them singletons. J is TRBJ1-1 and V is TRBV20-1; 7 bases fit TRBD1. The specimen was blood, either unsorted or a sorted T cell fraction (not recorded which). This receptor was obtained from a male donor with ankylosing spondylitis or in good health (not recorded which). The DNA of the CDR3 is TGCAGTGCTCCCGAGGACAGGAGGACTGAAGCTTTCTTT. Residues: CSAPEDRRTEAFF.